This entry describes one TCR beta chain. The antigen is undetermined. TCRdb's copy holds only in-frame clones and misses some; the assay was immunoSEQ multiplex PCR. The sample records some 500,000 clones, 90% to 96% being singletons. Investigators divided CD4+ cells into CD45RA+ naive and CD45RA-negative memory subsets. This entry comes from a study of shared clonotypes between healthy human individuals. As for the study in general: Donors had three CD4 naive, three CD4 memory, two CD8 naive and one CD8 memory plate apiece. Study outcomes and limitations: Investigators collected only blood, and repertoires in tissues likely differ.

The CDR3 runs 16 residues. Trimming shortened V by 3 bases and J by 2 bases, and 14 bases separated the two germline ends. The germline V gene has CDR1 SGHVS and CDR2 FQNEAQ. The rearrangement uses TRBV7-8 and TRBJ2-1, with D perhaps TRBD1 (6 bases). The source of this sequence is a woman aged 25 to 39 in good health. The specimen sequenced was naive CD4+ T cells sorted from blood. Subset defined: CD45RA+ positively selected. Here the CDR3 reads CASSLTGGYAYNEQFF. CDR3 coding DNA: TGTGCCAGCAGCTTGACAGGTGGTTACGCCTACAATGAGCAGTTCTTC.